This T cell receptor (beta chain) was sequenced for a study of blood T cell repertoires in COVID-19 (dated by TCRdb to 2020 to 2022). About the study as a whole: Samples from collaborators originated in the United States, Italy and Spain and spanned both the acute and convalescent phases of COVID-19. The repertoires were made available in a free public database intended to serve as a resource for research on the immune response to SARS-CoV-2. Deeply sampled blood TCRbeta repertoires from subjects exposed to, actively infected with, or recovered from COVID-19 were included in the dataset. The sample metadata nearly always contained a de-identified subject ID, COVID-19 status, age in years and sex. The material from the prospective study consisted of cDNA or gDNA derived from T cells, B-cell-depleted T cells, or PBMCs. Where available, HLA class I and class II types were taken from metadata supplied by the sample provider and were not determined by assay-based typing. Samples were obtained from the ongoing ImmuneRACE study (first 160 participants) and from 1,254 subjects provided by 6 global collaborators. Findings and caveats that apply to the study as a whole: How much clinical and demographic metadata was included differed by source and by participant, and the metadata was provided uncurated.

As encoded in the germline V gene, CDR1 is KGHDR while CDR2 is SFDVKD. Including cysteine and phenylalanine, the CDR3 has 14 amino acids. Only the CDR3 part of the read is kept: 42 bases, read in frame from the first base. V is cut by 4 bases and J by 11 bases, and the space between the germline ends is 17 bases. Each collaborating institution followed its own protocols to collect whole blood in K2EDTA tubes. For TCRbeta analysis, collaborators shipped samples as frozen whole blood, isolated PBMCs, or DNA extracted from either of those sample types. Ten or more counts support this clone. Its antigen remains undetermined. Base-call qualities are not available, and no considerably larger clone is one nucleotide away. The immunoSEQ Assay, a bias-controlled multiplex PCR, was used to amplify TCRbeta CDR3 regions from genomic DNA. Concerning the study's data processing: Nucleated cell counts per sample were estimated from amplification of reference gene primers within the assay. Sequence reads were collapsed and filtered to measure the absolute abundance of every unique TCRbeta CDR3 rearrangement. For each sample, productive Simpson clonality was calculated as the square root of Simpson's diversity index across productive rearrangements. TCRdb took over this immuneACCESS table, retaining in-frame rearrangements with V and J assigned. Such tables are incomplete; in checked studies, under half of the missing clones stem from an unresolved V gene, and the remainder is unexplained. V, J and clone size were drawn from that table, and D and trimming were deduced from the DNA. The sample yields approximately 100,000 clones; approximately 69% were counted once. The ten largest clones take up 5% to 6.5% of the sample.

The receptor comes from a man of 80 years or more with acute or convalescent COVID-19. The sample was peripheral blood. Recombination connected TRBV24-1 to TRBJ1-5, with a tentative D gene TRBD1 over 5 matching bases. The CDR3: CATSDQDSGWSQHF. The sequence in DNA is TGTGCCACCAGTGACCAAGACAGCGGGTGGTCCCAGCATTTT.